Listed here are 21 T cell receptor beta chains from one sample, sequenced in a study of blood T cells in healthy people across ages. Through a sample-barcoded 5' primer and a J-beta primer mix, a second PCR was run for about 7 to 12 cycles. TCRdb reanalysed the 5' RACE reads using MiXCR and keeps one entry per CDR3 protein. The table shows 550,000 to 800,000 distinct CDR3 sequences, with about 34% occurring only once. The source material was blood. Receptors originate from a woman aged 80 or older in good health.

The table lists this clonotype with many counts. The gene calls are TRBV20-1 and TRBJ2-1, with 7 nucleotides matching TRBD1. V lost 4 bases to trimming and J lost 0 bases; unmatched junction nucleotides: 9. This CDR3 comprises 16 residues. Germline V gene data show CDR1 as DFQATT and CDR2 as SNEGSKA (reference sequence). The CDR3 DNA sequence: TGCAGTGCTATAAGGACAGGAGGCCTCTCCTACAATGAGCAGTTCTTC. Its protein product is CSAIRTGGLSYNEQFF.

With regard to this clonotype: One base away lies a much larger clone, so this may be a sequencing read error. The rearrangement links TRBV27 to TRBJ2-7, with D tentatively TRBD2 (6 bases). Germline values: CDR1 MNHEY, CDR2 SMNVEV (reference sequence). The CDR3 runs to 14 residues. V was shortened by 3 bases and J by 3 bases, with 12 bases between the two germline ends. Here the CDR3 DNA reads TGTGCCAGCAGTTTTGGGACTGGAGACTACGAGCAGTACTTC. Translation: CASSFGTGDYEQYF.

This clonotype showed up just a few times. A much larger clone lies a single base off, so this may be a read error. The rearrangement uses TRBV5-1 and TRBJ2-7; 10 positions match TRBD1. V lost 6 bases, J lost 3 bases, and 9 bases stayed unmatched. The CDR3 runs to 15 residues. Germline assignment: CDR1 SGHRS and CDR2 YFSETQ. In DNA, the CDR3 is TGCGCCAGCACCAGAAACGGGGACAGGGGCTACGAGCAGTACTTC. It yields the protein CASTRNGDRGYEQYF.

This clonotype was counted between two and nine times. The chain has TRBV9 and TRBJ1-4; D remains unclear. The CDR3 is 14 residues long. V lost 3 bases and J 5 bases, leaving 11 bases between the germline ends. CDR1 is SGDLS and CDR2 is YYNGEE in the germline V gene. CDR3 protein: CASSEGVPNEKLFF. The CDR3 bases are TGTGCCAGCAGCGAGGGAGTCCCAAATGAAAAACTGTTTTTT.

This clonotype was counted many times. This chain joins TRBV10-3 and TRBJ2-3, with D possibly matching TRBD1 (5 bases). Germline V gene lookup returns CDR1 ENHRY and CDR2 SYGVKD. CDR3 length: 15 residues. Trimming pared 0 bases from V and 1 base from J, leaving 8 bases between. The DNA of the CDR3 is TGTGCCATCAGTGAGTCCAGCAGGGGCACAGATACGCAGTATTTT. The encoded protein is CAISESSRGTDTQYF.

The chain links TRBV6-4 to TRBJ2-3; tentative D call: TRBD2 (5 bases). CDR1 is MRHNA, CDR2 SNTAGT, per germline. The length of the CDR3 is 13 residues. Deletions cut 7 bases from V and 3 bases from J, with 11 bases between. The CDR3 region is CASIGSATDTQYF. The CDR3 DNA follows: TGTGCCAGCATTGGTAGCGCGACAGATACGCAGTATTTT.

Ten or more counts support this clonotype. The chain couples TRBV2 to TRBJ2-7; maybe TRBD2 (7 bases). Trimming removed 6 bases at V and 6 bases at J, with 18 bases between. The CDR3 covers 14 residues. Looked up from germline, CDR1 is SNHLY and CDR2 is FYNNEI. CDR3 loop: CASSVRRGAGEQYF. DNA for the CDR3: TGTGCCAGCAGCGTCCGTCGGGGGGCGGGCGAGCAGTACTTC.

This clonotype was picked up many times. The chain uses TRBV3-1 and TRBJ1-2; a possible D gene is TRBD1 (5 bases). The V end was cut by 2 bases, the J end by 4 bases, with 8 bases between. The CDR3 is 13 amino acids. Germline CDR1 is LGHDT and CDR2 is YNNKEL (reference sequence). CDR3 sequence: CASSQPGGYGYTF. Written as DNA, the CDR3 is TGTGCCAGCAGCCAACCCGGGGGCTATGGCTACACCTTC.

This clonotype was found many times. This chain joins TRBV4-3 and TRBJ1-2; TRBD1 matches 9 bases. J was trimmed by 8 bases and V by 0 bases; bases with no gene match: 4. Per the germline V gene, CDR1 is LGHNA and CDR2 is YSLEER. This CDR3 is 14 amino acids long. The CDR3 region is CASSQEGQGQGYTF. CDR3 DNA: TGCGCCAGCAGCCAAGAGGGACAGGGACAGGGCTACACCTTC.

This clonotype was counted many times. The rearrangement links TRBV12-3 or TRBV12-4 to TRBJ2-6; tentative D call: TRBD1 (5 bases). This CDR3 is 19 amino acids long. The V and J ends lost 4 bases and 0 bases respectively, with 19 bases between them. This chain's CDR3 is CASSYEQALRPSGANVLTF. CDR3 sequence (DNA): TGTGCCAGCAGTTATGAACAGGCCTTGAGACCCTCTGGGGCCAACGTCCTGACTTTC.

This clonotype was seen ten or more times. V is TRBV12-3 or TRBV12-4 and J is TRBJ1-1; TRBD1 agrees at 10 bases. V shed 2 bases and J 6 bases; nucleotides not matched to a gene: 6. The CDR3 is made up of 15 amino acids. The CDR3 here is CASSLKTGGVSEAFF. Written as DNA, the CDR3 is TGTGCCAGCAGTTTAAAGACAGGGGGCGTCTCTGAAGCTTTCTTT.

The table lists this clonotype with many counts. This sequence joins TRBV7-9 and TRBJ2-4, with no clear D. This CDR3 spans 13 amino acids. Germline CDR1 reads SEHNR; CDR2 reads FQNEAQ (reference sequence). The ends were cut back, 0 bases at V and 7 bases at J, with 7 bases in the middle. CDR3 in DNA: TGTGCCAGCAGCTTAGCCGGACGGAACATTCAGTACTTC. Protein: CASSLAGRNIQYF.

For this clonotype: One end of the junction is discordant with germline, which a read error may explain. The V call is TRBV20-1, the J call TRBJ1-2, with TRBD1 identical over 8 bases. Germline CDR1 and CDR2: DFQATT and SNEGSKA (reference sequence). The CDR3 runs 15 residues. CDR3 loop: CSAIPGGAVVHGYTF. DNA of the CDR3: TGCAGTGCTATTCCAGGGGGCGCAGTGGTGCATGGTTACACCTTC.

The chain employs TRBV7-6 and TRBJ2-7, with D possibly being TRBD2 (7 bases). Germline V lookup: CDR1 SGHVS, CDR2 FNYEAQ. This CDR3 spans 15 amino acids. Between the trimmed V and J ends, which lost 5 bases and 7 bases, there was a span of 21 bases. As DNA, the CDR3 is TGTGCCAGCAGCCCCAGCCGGGGGGCCTACAATGAGCAGTACTTC. This translates into CASSPSRGAYNEQYF.

In this sample, this clonotype turned up many times. The rearrangement joins TRBV2 to TRBJ1-2; weak D call: TRBD1 (5 bases). The germline gives CDR1 SNHLY, CDR2 FYNNEI. This CDR3 comprises 15 residues. Trimming removed 1 base at V and 4 bases at J, with 13 bases between. The chain's CDR3 is CASSEVGGIGYGYTF. CDR3 DNA sequence: TGTGCCAGCAGTGAAGTGGGGGGAATTGGCTATGGCTACACCTTC.

V usage is TRBV6-6 and J usage is TRBJ2-1; TRBD1 aligns across 7 bases. Matching the DNA end better, TRBJ2-7 makes the J call doubtful. Germline V CDR1 and CDR2: MNHNY, SVGAGI (reference sequence). The CDR3 runs 14 residues. The DNA for the CDR3 is TGTGCCAGCAGTTACGGGACAGTCTACAATGAGCAGTACTTC. It yields the protein CASSYGTVYNEQYF.

This clonotype came up a few times. This chain uses TRBV20-1 with TRBJ2-7; 10 nucleotides align to TRBD2. The CDR3 loop spans 13 amino acids. Germline V gives CDR1 DFQATT, CDR2 SNEGSKA (reference sequence). Trimming at V came to 3 bases and at J to 7 bases, leaving 6 bases not matched to a gene. The DNA of the CDR3 is TGCAGTGCTAGGGTAGCGGGGGGAAATGAGCAGTACTTC. Its translation is CSARVAGGNEQYF.

This clonotype was seen a single time. This clone may be a read error of a much larger clone one base away. The chain employs TRBV2 and TRBJ2-5; tentatively, D is TRBD2 (5 bases). This CDR3 has 11 amino acids. CDR1 is SNHLY, CDR2 FYNNEI, per germline. In DNA form, the CDR3 reads TGTGCCACTAGCCTCTCCTACGAGCAGGACTTC. Its protein product is CATSLSYEQDF.

The chain couples TRBV20-1 to TRBJ1-1; TRBD1 agrees at 8 bases. Looked up from germline, CDR1 is DFQATT and CDR2 is SNEGSKA (reference sequence). V lost 0 bases to trimming and J lost 5 bases; unmatched junction nucleotides: 8. There are 15 residues in the CDR3. CDR3 sequence reads: CSAREVAGGGTEAFF. CDR3 sequence (DNA): TGCAGTGCTAGAGAGGTGGCAGGGGGCGGGACTGAAGCTTTCTTT.

There are a few counts of this clonotype. The V gene is TRBV6-5, the J gene TRBJ2-1; D is uncertain. The germline CDR1 and CDR2 sequences are MNHEY and SVGAGI. The CDR3 is 16 residues long. V was pared by 5 bases and J by 0 bases, with 14 bases between. CDR3 DNA: TGTGCCAGCAGTCACCGGACGCCTAGCTCCTACAATGAGCAGTTCTTC. It codes for CASSHRTPSSYNEQFF.

This clonotype was picked up one time. This chain links TRBV9 with TRBJ2-6, with D possibly TRBD1 on 5 matching bases. The length of the CDR3 is 16 residues. The germline CDR1 and CDR2 sequences are SGDLS and YYNGEE. Trimming stripped 0 bases from V and 2 bases from J, with 9 bases between. CDR3: CASSVGTGAGANVLTF. DNA of the CDR3: TGTGCCAGCAGCGTAGGTACAGGTGCTGGGGCCAACGTCCTGACTTTC.